The present T cell receptor (beta chain) was sequenced within a study of blood T cell repertoires in COVID-19. Study summary: Samples came from the United States, Italy and Spain, spanning acute and convalescent COVID-19. T cells, B-cell-depleted T cells, or PBMCs provided the cDNA or gDNA that served as material.

In the authors' workflow: Amplifying reference gene primers gave estimates of nucleated cell counts. Sequencing was performed with immunoSEQ multiplex PCR; in TCRdb, only in-frame clones are kept and a portion is missing. Clone size and V and J calls were adopted from that table, with D and trimming inferred from the DNA. The data contain just over 250,000 clones, more than 90% of them singletons. Seattle patients were enrolled while actively infected and followed longitudinally. This TCR derives from a person under 35 with COVID-19, enrolled during active disease. The source material was peripheral blood.

The CDR3 DNA sequence: TGTGCCAGTACCGCGGTGAGTGGTTCACCCCTCCACTTT. Its protein is CASTAVSGSPLHF. This chain joins TRBV19 and TRBJ1-6; D ambiguous. Trimming took off 7 bases at V and 9 bases at J, with 13 bases between the two ends. This CDR3 has 13 residues. Germline V gives CDR1 LNHDA, CDR2 SQIVND (reference sequence).